The text below deals with one T cell receptor (beta chain). Between the trimmed V and J ends, which lost 0 bases and 2 bases, there was a span of 5 bases. The CDR3 is 13 amino acids. Germline CDR1 SGHNT, CDR2 YYREEE (reference sequence). Per the authors' pipeline: How many nucleated cells were present was estimated from reference gene primer amplification. TCRdb keeps only in-frame clones here, not all; method: immunoSEQ multiplex PCR. The DNA was the basis for D and trimming; V, J and clone size are from that table. In the table there are 220,000 or so clones, more than 75% of which are singletons. The data stem from a study of blood T cell repertoires in COVID-19.

Sequenced: peripheral blood. V usage is TRBV5-4 and J usage is TRBJ2-5; no firm D call. The sequence was collected from a man aged 45 to 65 who had recovered from COVID-19. The chain's CDR3 is CASSLDRQETQYF. The CDR3 nucleotides read TGTGCCAGCAGCTTGGACAGACAAGAGACCCAGTACTTC.